This T cell receptor (beta chain) was identified during a study of T-cell memory formation after mild COVID-19. Study-wide context: Across donors, TCR clusters were largely donor specific.

CDR3 length equals 13 residues. In germline, CDR1 is LGHDT, CDR2 YNNKEL (reference sequence). The germline V and J ends were trimmed by 1 base and 2 bases, with 4 bases remaining between them. A 5'RACE reaction primed in the constant segment made cDNA libraries of TCR alpha and TCR beta, and these carried sample barcodes and UMIs. TCRdb used MiXCR to reprocess the 5' RACE reads, holding one entry per CDR3 protein. The data contain approximately 400,000 distinct CDR3 sequences, under 20% of them singletons. Study-level findings and limits: Pre-infection memory already had some responding clones, implying cross-reactive memory joined. The main location of contracting CD4+ clones was CM and EM, and that of contracting CD8+ clones was EMRA.

This clonotype has more than one count but fewer than ten. Its matching antigen is unknown. The receptor was isolated from a man between 18 and 29 years old who had mild COVID-19 (a few samples of this study predate the infection). Cell type and time point are not known. The sample was PBMCs or a T cell subset sorted from them (not recorded which). The V call is TRBV3-1, the J call TRBJ2-3; D unclear. CDR3 bases: TGTGCCAGCAGCCAAGTTACCACAGATACGCAGTATTTT. It specifies CASSQVTTDTQYF.